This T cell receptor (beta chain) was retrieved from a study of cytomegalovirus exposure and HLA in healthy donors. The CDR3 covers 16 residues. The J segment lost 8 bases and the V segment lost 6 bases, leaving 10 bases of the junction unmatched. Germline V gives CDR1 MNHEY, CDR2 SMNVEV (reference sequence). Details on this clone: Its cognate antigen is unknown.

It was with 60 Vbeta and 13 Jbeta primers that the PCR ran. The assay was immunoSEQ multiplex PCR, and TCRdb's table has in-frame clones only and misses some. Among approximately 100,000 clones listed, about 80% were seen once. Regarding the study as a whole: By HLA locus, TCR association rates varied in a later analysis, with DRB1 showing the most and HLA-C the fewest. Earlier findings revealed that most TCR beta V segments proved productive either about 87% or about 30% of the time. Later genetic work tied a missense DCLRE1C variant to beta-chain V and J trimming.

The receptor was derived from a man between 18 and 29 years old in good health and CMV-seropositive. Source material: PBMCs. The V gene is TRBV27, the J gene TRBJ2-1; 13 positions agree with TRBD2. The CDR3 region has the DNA TGTGCCAGCAGCGATCTACTAGCGGGGGGGCTGGATGAGCAGTTCTTC. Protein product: CASSDLLAGGLDEQFF.